This TCR beta chain came from a study of CD8 T cells in Susac syndrome. Study-wide results and caveats: A relatively small number of individuals underwent TCR sequencing and HLA analysis.

Comment on this clonotype: What it binds is not known.

Reverse transcription used roughly 0.5 to 1 ug RNA and random hexamers. Multiplex PCR with immunoSEQ amplified the TCR beta CDR3 across 54 Vbeta and 13 Jbeta. TCRdb reprocessed the immunoSEQ multiplex PCR reads via MiXCR and lists one record per CDR3 protein. Among 150,000 to 200,000 distinct CDR3 sequences, 85% to 95% were seen once, and the ten largest hold less than 0.2%. CDR3 size: 15 residues. Germline V gives CDR1 SGHRS, CDR2 YFSETQ. Trimming cost V 3 bases and J 6 bases, with 18 bases left between them. The sequenced target, TCR beta, came from blood CD8+ and CD4+ T cells. The multiple sclerosis controls consisted of treatment-naive patients with relapsing-remitting disease, either stable or active.

The V call is TRBV5-1, the J call TRBJ1-2; a possible D gene is TRBD1 (6 bases). The clonotype was recovered from a human donor with multiple sclerosis. What was sequenced was CD8+ T cells from PBMCs. CDR3 nucleotides: TGCGCCAGCAGCTCTGACGGGGTCGGGGGCCATGGCTACACCTTC. Translated: CASSSDGVGGHGYTF.